The entry that follows covers one T cell receptor beta chain sequence. Its antigen is currently not known. No base-level quality is on record; no much larger clone is a single base apart. Genomic DNA was isolated from the sorted cells so that the TCRbeta CDR3 region could be sequenced. The immunoSEQ Assay was used for sequencing of TCRbeta CDR3 regions. This immuneACCESS table, as held by TCRdb, lists in-frame sequences with V and J called but not all clones. Of the missing ones, under half trace to an unresolved V gene in checked studies; the others have no known cause. The sample profile shows approximately 70,000 clones; roughly 83% of them were found once. The ten largest clonotypes hold 1.4% of the sample. The data belong to a study of OX40 agonist ivuxolimab in advanced cancers. Describing the broader study: Ivuxolimab was a fully human IgG2 agonistic monoclonal antibody targeting the costimulatory receptor OX40 (CD134). Intravenous ivuxolimab was administered to patients every 2 weeks at six dose levels: 0.01, 0.1, 0.3, 1.5, 3 and 10 mg/kg. Of the 50 or so patients in dose escalation, about 20 had hepatocellular carcinoma, about 15 had melanoma, 9 had renal cell carcinoma and 9 had head and neck cancer. In the dose-escalation cohort, 75% to 85% of patients were male, and the mean age was roughly 56 years with a range of roughly 20 to 80. Prior anti-PD-1, anti-PD-L1 or anti-CTLA-4 therapy was permitted, and checkpoint inhibitors had been received by more than 35% of dose-escalation patients. Three dose-escalation patients achieved partial responses, one with hepatocellular carcinoma and two with cutaneous melanoma. The point of sequencing TCRbeta in the periphery was to test whether ivuxolimab changed TCR sequence diversity and drove clonal T-cell expansion. The paper reports the monotherapy dose-escalation portion (N of about 47 patients) of the phase I ivuxolimab trial.

The CDR3 runs 14 residues from the cysteine to the phenylalanine. Only the CDR3 DNA stays, 42 bases, in frame from base 1. At the junction V is shortened by 5 bases and J by 1 base, with 12 bases in between. Looking up the germline V gene yields CDR1 SGHVS and CDR2 FNYEAQ. The trial excluded patients who had a history of autoimmune disease or who were on systemic immunosuppression. Peripheral blood for TCR sequencing was collected from all dose cohorts at baseline, on cycle 4 day 1, and on cycle 7 day 1. The samples were taken from a phase I, first-in-human, multicenter, open-label dose-escalation trial of ivuxolimab. Adults with locally advanced or metastatic melanoma, renal cell carcinoma, hepatocellular carcinoma or head and neck squamous cell carcinoma were enrolled in the trial. Before TCR sequencing, CD4+ T cells and CD8+ T cells from peripheral blood were sorted into separate populations. General findings and caveats noted by the study authors: At doses from 0.1 to 3.0 mg/kg, clonal expansion was seen in both CD4+ and CD8+ blood T cells between baseline and week 6. In the 0.1-3.0 mg/kg groups, partial responders were among the patients with the lowest normalized peripheral clonal expansion, particularly in CD8+ T cells. The antigen specificity of the peripheral T cells that underwent clonal expansion was not determined. After ivuxolimab, more expanded clones were found on average in CD8+ T cells than in CD4+ T cells. Low levels of normalized T-cell clonal expansion were also seen in some nonresponding patients.

This clonotype was sampled from an adult with an advanced solid tumor such as melanoma, head and neck, liver or kidney cancer. Sequences were derived from CD4+ or CD8+ T cells sorted from blood, sampled in a trial of the OX40 agonist ivuxolimab. Recombination joined TRBV7-6 with TRBJ2-7; no D gene is confidently identified. In nucleotide form, the sequence is TGTGCCAGCAGCCCCCGATCAGGTTCCTACGAGCAGTACTTC. Translated, it gives CASSPRSGSYEQYF.